This is a list of T cell receptor beta chains from one sample in a study of blood T cell repertoires in COVID-19. TCRdb keeps only in-frame clones here, not all; method: immunoSEQ multiplex PCR. The sample contains about 200,000 clones, roughly four fifths of which appear only once. Sequencing was carried out using PBMCs or T cells enriched from blood (not recorded which). The receptors were sampled from a man between 35 and 55 years old who had recovered from COVID-19. Each CDR3 is given with its conserved first and last residue. D genes are given only for firm matches. Expanded clones get a size class; other rows say once, few or many, or leave the size out.

size: NA; V: TRBV13; J: TRBJ2-1; D: TRBD1; DNA: TGTGCCAGCAGCTCGACAGGGAATGAGCAGTTCTTC; CDR3: CASSSTGNEQFF
size: many; V: TRBV4-2; J: TRBJ2-3; D: NA; DNA: TGTGCCAGCAGCCAAGTCGGTCATCAAGATACGCAGTATTTT; CDR3: CASSQVGHQDTQYF
size: NA; V: TRBV28; J: TRBJ1-6; D: TRBD1; DNA: TGTGCCAGCAGTAGACAGGGTAATTCACCCCTCCACTTT; CDR3: CASSRQGNSPLHF
size: NA; V: TRBV5-1; J: TRBJ2-5; D: NA; DNA: TGCGCCAGCAGCTTGACCAGGGACGGGAGTCAAGAGACCCAGTACTTC; CDR3: CASSLTRDGSQETQYF
size: NA; V: TRBV6-6; J: TRBJ1-4; D: NA; DNA: TGTGCCAGCAGTCAGCGGGCCCTCCCGACGGCTAATGAAAAACTGTTTTTT; CDR3: CASSQRALPTANEKLFF
size: once; V: TRBV10-3; J: TRBJ1-1; D: NA; DNA: TGTGCTGTTGGGGGCAGACCGAACACTGAAGCTTTCTTT; CDR3: CAVGGRPNTEAFF
size: NA; V: TRBV7-2; J: TRBJ1-2; D: NA; DNA: TGTGCCAGCAGTTCAGACAGGCCCTATGGCTACACCTTC; CDR3: CASSSDRPYGYTF
size: NA; V: TRBV19; J: TRBJ2-1; D: NA; DNA: TGTGCCAGTAGTATATTCACCGGAGGTGGCTCCTACAATGAGCAGTTCTTC; CDR3: CASSIFTGGGSYNEQFF
size: NA; V: TRBV7-2; J: TRBJ1-5; D: NA; DNA: TGTGCCAGCAGCCTCATGGTATGGACAGCTAATCAGCCCCAGCATTTT; CDR3: CASSLMVWTANQPQHF
size: once; V: TRBV5-1; J: TRBJ2-1; D: TRBD2; DNA: TGCGCCAGCAGCTTGGGTGCTAGCGGCTACAATGAGCAGTTCTTC; CDR3: CASSLGASGYNEQFF
size: NA; V: TRBV9; J: TRBJ2-3; D: TRBD1; DNA: TGTGCCAGCAGCCCCAGGACAGGTTACACAGATACGCAGTATTTT; CDR3: CASSPRTGYTDTQYF
size: NA; V: TRBV28; J: TRBJ1-4; D: NA; DNA: TGTGCCAGCAATCAGATTGCAACTAATGAAAAACTGTTTTTT; CDR3: CASNQIATNEKLFF
size: NA; V: TRBV4-3; J: TRBJ1-1; D: NA; DNA: TGCGCCAGCAGCCAAGAGGCAGGGAACACTGAAGCTTTCTTT; CDR3: CASSQEAGNTEAFF
size: NA; V: TRBV19; J: TRBJ2-1; D: NA; DNA: TGTGCCAGTAGTAGTGGGGGAGGAGGTGGGGATGAGCAGTTCTTC; CDR3: CASSSGGGGGDEQFF
size: once; V: TRBV5-1; J: TRBJ1-2; D: TRBD1; DNA: TGCGCCAGCAGCTTGGGTCGGGGACAGTCAACGCGCTATGGCTACACCTTC; CDR3: CASSLGRGQSTRYGYTF
size: once; V: TRBV7-2; J: TRBJ2-3; D: TRBD2; DNA: TGTGCCAGCAGCTTGACCAGCGGGAGGGCCAGGGCAGATACGCAGTATTTT; CDR3: CASSLTSGRARADTQYF
size: NA; V: TRBV14; J: TRBJ2-1; D: NA; DNA: TGTGCCAGCAGCCAACGGTCATCCCCCTACAATGAGCAGTTCTTC; CDR3: CASSQRSSPYNEQFF
size: NA; V: TRBV28; J: TRBJ2-7; D: TRBD2; DNA: TGTGCCAGCAGTTTCGAGGAGCGGGAGGCTTCCTACGAGCAGTACTTC; CDR3: CASSFEEREASYEQYF
size: NA; V: TRBV4-3; J: TRBJ1-5; D: NA; DNA: TGCGCCAGCAGCCAAACGGTCAGCGACAATCAGCCCCAGCATTTT; CDR3: CASSQTVSDNQPQHF
size: few; V: TRBV19; J: TRBJ1-2; D: TRBD1; DNA: TGTGCCAGTCGCCGCACAGGGGAAGTGGATGGCTACACCTTC; CDR3: CASRRTGEVDGYTF
size: once; V: TRBV14; J: TRBJ2-2; D: NA; DNA: TGTGCCAGCAGCCAAGTCCGGAACACCGGGGAGCTGTTTTTT; CDR3: CASSQVRNTGELFF
size: once; V: TRBV7-2; J: TRBJ2-3; D: NA; DNA: TGTGCCAGCAGCTTAGTATTTGGCAGGCCCACAGATACGCAGTATTTT; CDR3: CASSLVFGRPTDTQYF
size: NA; V: TRBV6-5; J: TRBJ1-3; D: NA; DNA: TGTGCCAGCAGTTACACAGGACGGGACACCATATATTTT; CDR3: CASSYTGRDTIYF
size: NA; V: TRBV30; J: TRBJ1-2; D: NA; DNA: TGTGCCTGGTCCTTAAGGGGGGGGCTTGATGGCTACACCTTC; CDR3: CAWSLRGGLDGYTF
size: NA; V: TRBV18; J: TRBJ1-2; D: NA; DNA: TGTGCCAGCTCACCACCGGGGGGGAGGAACTATGGCTACACCTTC; CDR3: CASSPPGGRNYGYTF
size: NA; V: TRBV6-1; J: TRBJ1-4; D: TRBD1; DNA: TGTGCCAGCAGTGAAAAATGGACAGGGGGCGAAAAACTGTTTTTT; CDR3: CASSEKWTGGEKLFF
size: NA; V: TRBV5-1; J: TRBJ2-5; D: TRBD1; DNA: TGCGCCAGCAGCTTGACGGGACAGGGGGCTATGGAGACCCAGTACTTC; CDR3: CASSLTGQGAMETQYF
size: few; V: TRBV19; J: TRBJ1-5; D: NA; DNA: TGTGCCAGTAGTATGGGGAGCGCAGAGCCCCAGCATTTT; CDR3: CASSMGSAEPQHF
size: NA; V: TRBV18; J: TRBJ2-7; D: TRBD2; DNA: TGTGCCAGCTCACCGGCGGGAGGTAGCTCCTACGAGCAGTACTTC; CDR3: CASSPAGGSSYEQYF
size: medium-sized; V: TRBV6-1; J: TRBJ1-2; D: NA; DNA: TGTGCCAGCAGTGTCGGGGGTGGTTTGTGGGCTAACTATGGCTACACCTTC; CDR3: CASSVGGGLWANYGYTF
size: NA; V: TRBV2; J: TRBJ1-6; D: TRBD1; DNA: TGTGCCAGCAGTCCCTCGACAGGGTTGTCACCCCTCCACTTT; CDR3: CASSPSTGLSPLHF
size: NA; V: TRBV4-2; J: TRBJ1-2; D: NA; DNA: TGTGCCAGCAGCCAAGACCGACAGGTCTACTATGGCTACACCTTC; CDR3: CASSQDRQVYYGYTF
size: NA; V: TRBV7-2; J: TRBJ1-3; D: NA; DNA: TGTGCCAGCAGCCCCGCAGGTGGAAACACCATATATTTT; CDR3: CASSPAGGNTIYF
size: NA; V: TRBV11-2; J: TRBJ1-4; D: TRBD1; DNA: TGTGCCAGCAGCCACCGGGACAGGGGGAAAAAACTGTTTTTT; CDR3: CASSHRDRGKKLFF
size: NA; V: TRBV19; J: TRBJ2-1; D: TRBD2; DNA: TGTGCCAGTGCGACCGGGGGGGCTAGTCCACCCATATGGTTCTTC; CDR3: CASATGGASPPIWFF
size: NA; V: TRBV11-2; J: TRBJ1-2; D: NA; DNA: TGTGCCAGCAGCTTAGATCAAGCGACGTATGGCTACACCTTC; CDR3: CASSLDQATYGYTF
size: once; V: TRBV7-2; J: TRBJ1-4; D: NA; DNA: TGTGCCAGCAGCTTAGTCTTCTTGAATGAAAAACTGTTTTTT; CDR3: CASSLVFLNEKLFF
size: NA; V: TRBV12-3/TRBV12-4; J: TRBJ1-6; D: NA; DNA: TGTGCCAGCAGCCAAGAGGGTAATTCACCCCTCCACTTT; CDR3: CASSQEGNSPLHF